This passage covers 9 T cell receptor beta chains from one sample sequenced in a study of spatial heterogeneity in lung cancer. Time point: sample taken at primary tumor resection. TCRdb re-called the 5' RACE reads with MiXCR, one entry per CDR3 protein. The table includes about 40,000 distinct CDR3 sequences, roughly 4.9% detected once. Sequencing used PBMCs, obtained at surgery. Every receptor here comes from a female donor with early-stage non-small cell lung cancer.

This clonotype was counted at least ten times. The chain joins TRBV3-1 to TRBJ1-1; the D is unclear. CDR1 and CDR2 (germline): LGHDT, YNNKEL (reference sequence). The germline V and J ends were trimmed by 0 bases and 12 bases, with 14 bases remaining between them. This CDR3 is built from 13 residues. CDR3 region: CASSQEALTRTFF. The CDR3 nucleotides are TGTGCCAGCAGCCAAGAGGCCCTGACGAGGACTTTCTTT.

The chain couples TRBV3-1 to TRBJ2-3; D uncertain. This CDR3 is 14 amino acids long. Deletions cut 0 bases from V and 3 bases from J, with 7 bases between. Per germline, CDR1 LGHDT and CDR2 YNNKEL (reference sequence). In DNA form, the CDR3 reads TGTGCCAGCAGCCAAGACTTGGCAACAGATACGCAGTATTTT. It codes for CASSQDLATDTQYF.

The sample holds many counts of this clonotype. The chain combines TRBV4-1 with TRBJ1-3, with a tentative D call TRBD1 (5 bases). The CDR3 totals 17 residues. Trimming took 0 bases from V and 2 from J, leaving 14 bases between them. Germline V CDR1 and CDR2: MGHRA, YSYEKL. CDR3 sequence: CASSQEGWGSTGNTIYF. Written as DNA, the CDR3 is TGCGCCAGCAGCCAAGAGGGATGGGGGTCCACTGGAAACACCATATATTTT.

This clonotype was seen many times. The V call is TRBV7-2, the J call TRBJ1-2; TRBD1 aligns across 10 bases. V was pared by 4 bases and J by 4 bases, with 12 bases of the junction left unmatched. Per the germline V gene, CDR1 is SGHTA and CDR2 is FQGNSA. This CDR3 has 17 amino acids. CDR3 nucleotide sequence: TGTGCCAGCAGCTCTCGGGACAGGGGCCCGGACTTCTATGGCTACACCTTC. Amino acid sequence: CASSSRDRGPDFYGYTF.

Many counts were recorded for this clonotype. The chain links TRBV27 to TRBJ1-1; TRBD1 matches at 8 bases. The CDR3 consists of 14 residues. The germline CDR1 and CDR2 sequences are MNHEY and SMNVEV (reference sequence). Trimming at V came to 6 bases and at J to 4 bases, leaving 7 bases not matched to a gene. CDR3 in amino acids: CASSPGGRGTEAFF. CDR3 nucleotides: TGTGCCAGCAGCCCAGGGGGCAGGGGCACTGAAGCTTTCTTT.

The table lists this clonotype with a few counts. This sequence joins TRBV4-3 and TRBJ2-4, with 7 bases matching TRBD2. Germline CDR1 LGHNA, CDR2 YSLEER. CDR3 length equals 14 residues. Germline trimming cut 2 bases from V and 6 bases from J; bases unmatched to any gene: 4. CDR3 DNA sequence: TGCGCCAGCAGCCAAACTGGGGGGGGAAACATTCAGTACTTC. Amino acid sequence: CASSQTGGGNIQYF.

This clonotype was detected many times. The chain couples TRBV4-3 to TRBJ1-6; 10 positions match TRBD1. This CDR3 spans 14 amino acids. Germline CDR1 is LGHNA and CDR2 is YSLEER. Trimming removed 4 bases from V and 10 bases from J; junction bases left unmatched: 4. The CDR3 region has the DNA TGCGCCAGCAGCCCCGGGACAGGGGAATCACCCCTCCACTTT. It encodes CASSPGTGESPLHF.

This clonotype was seen at least ten times. The V call is TRBV6-6, the J call TRBJ1-6; possible D gene TRBD1, 5 bases. Germline CDR1 reads MNHNY; CDR2 reads SVGAGI (reference sequence). This CDR3 contains 15 residues. The V end lost 5 bases, the J end lost 7 bases, and 15 bases lay between the germline ends. The CDR3 loop reads CASSPTGTGNSPLHF. In nucleotides, the CDR3 is TGTGCCAGCAGTCCCACCGGGACGGGGAATTCACCCCTCCACTTT.

This clonotype was seen ten or more times. The chain couples TRBV5-4 to TRBJ2-5; no clear D gene. Trimming took 0 bases from V and 1 from J, leaving 10 bases between them. Germline CDR1 and CDR2: SGHNT and YYREEE (reference sequence). The CDR3 has 15 residues. CDR3 loop: CASSLALSSQETQYF. The CDR3 DNA reads as TGTGCCAGCAGCTTGGCCTTGAGCTCCCAAGAGACCCAGTACTTC.